These 22 T cell receptor beta chains share one sample of origin, sequenced in a study of monozygotic twins with inflammatory bowel disease. For each CDR3 protein, TCRdb gives one entry from its re-call of the 5' RACE reads, without DNA. The sample includes roughly 160,000 distinct CDR3 sequences. Sequenced: blood. The receptors originated from a human donor with ulcerative colitis or Crohn's disease, or a healthy co-twin of an affected twin (not recorded which).

The chain recombines TRBV28 with TRBJ2-4. CDR1 and CDR2 (germline): MDHEN, SYDVKM. CDR3 size: 16 residues. This CDR3 reads CASSTTRPLAKNIQYF.

V usage is TRBV20-1 and J usage is TRBJ1-5; TCRdb outputs TRBD1, but without DNA this stays unchecked. Germline values: CDR1 DFQATT, CDR2 SNEGSKA (reference sequence). The CDR3 is 15 residues long. This chain's CDR3 is CSAGHAGEESQPQHF.

The V call is TRBV6-1, the J call TRBJ2-1; TCRdb's assignment of TRBD2 cannot be checked, as there is no DNA. The CDR3 runs to 13 residues. Germline V gene sequence: CDR1 MNHNS, CDR2 SASEGT. The CDR3 here is CASSVRGGPEQFF.

V is TRBV7-6 and J is TRBJ2-2; no DNA is available, so the TRBD2 call from TCRdb remains unchecked. The germline V gene encodes CDR1 SGHVS and CDR2 FNYEAQ. The CDR3 covers 18 residues. The CDR3 protein is CASSRVVAGASNTGELFF.

V usage is TRBV7-2 and J usage is TRBJ2-7; the D call of TRBD1 rests on TCRdb alone, since no DNA is present to check it. The CDR3 has 12 residues. CDR1 is SGHTA and CDR2 is FQGNSA in the germline V gene. CDR3 loop: CASSETGVEQYF.

The rearrangement joins TRBV5-1 to TRBJ2-7; TCRdb designates TRBD2, a call that cannot be tested without DNA. The CDR3 is 15 residues long. Germline-derived CDR1 and CDR2 are SGHRS and YFSETQ. The CDR3 reads CASSRTSGAPYEQYF.

The J gene is TRBJ2-5, the V gene TRBV30; TCRdb names TRBD1, which stays unverified in the absence of DNA. Germline-derived CDR1 and CDR2 are GTSNPN and SVGIG (reference sequence). The CDR3 contains 16 residues. The CDR3 is CAWSDLVRDVQETQYF.

The rearrangement joins TRBV7-3 to TRBJ2-3; TCRdb proposes TRBD2, but this gene call is untestable without DNA. The CDR3 is 16 residues long. Germline assignment: CDR1 SGHTA and CDR2 FQGTGA. The CDR3 sequence: CASSLGGLAGPDTQYF.

V usage is TRBV5-1 and J usage is TRBJ2-7; checking the TCRdb D call of TRBD1 is not possible without DNA. This CDR3 spans 15 amino acids. CDR1 is SGHRS and CDR2 is YFSETQ in the germline V gene. The CDR3 reads CASSPQRHGNYEQYF.

The V and J genes are TRBV5-1 and TRBJ1-1; TCRdb calls TRBD1, which cannot be checked without DNA. Looked up from germline, CDR1 is SGHRS and CDR2 is YFSETQ. The CDR3 contains 15 residues. The CDR3 sequence: CASRNIQGRDTEAFF.

This rearrangement joins TRBV29-1 to TRBJ1-2. Per the germline V gene, CDR1 is SQVTM and CDR2 is ANQGSEA. This CDR3 region has 13 residues. This CDR3 is CSVVRPTEGGYTF.

This chain uses TRBV12-3 or TRBV12-4 with TRBJ2-3; absent DNA, TCRdb's TRBD1 call cannot be checked. The CDR3 has 15 residues. This CDR3 is CASSFSTGGPDTQYF.

The chain uses TRBV12-3 or TRBV12-4 and TRBJ2-3; no DNA is available, so the TRBD2 call from TCRdb remains unchecked. This CDR3 has 16 residues. The chain's CDR3 is CASSLELAGATDTQYF.

This chain connects TRBV28 to TRBJ1-2. The CDR3 has 12 amino acids. CDR1 and CDR2 from the germline V gene are MDHEN and SYDVKM. The CDR3 loop reads CASSFLGGGYTF.

The rearrangement uses TRBV15 and TRBJ1-1; TCRdb's D gene call, TRBD1, goes unchecked for lack of DNA. CDR3 length equals 13 residues. Looked up from germline, CDR1 is LNHNV and CDR2 is YYDKDF (reference sequence). The CDR3: CALSPGKGSEAFF. Full variable domain (rest looked up from reference TRBV15 and TRBJ1-1): DAMVIQNPRYQVTQFGKPVTLSCSQTLNHNVMYWYQQKSSQAPKLLFHYYDKDFNNEADTPDNFQSRRPNTSFCFLDIRSPGLGDTAMYLCALSPGKGSEAFFGQGTRLTVV.

The CDR3 protein is CASSFVDQTGAQPQHF. V gene TRBV7-9 combines with J gene TRBJ1-5; checking the TCRdb D call of TRBD1 is not possible without DNA. Germline loops: CDR1 SEHNR, CDR2 FQNEAQ (reference sequence). The CDR3 is 16 residues long.

This chain links TRBV12-3 or TRBV12-4 with TRBJ2-7. CDR3 size: 15 residues. CDR3 sequence reads: CASSYIFKEAYEQYF.

The chain uses TRBV12-3 or TRBV12-4 and TRBJ1-3; as DNA is missing, the TRBD1 call by TCRdb cannot be tested. CDR3 length equals 14 residues. The CDR3 reads CASSPGQTGNTIYF.

V and J are TRBV4-1 and TRBJ2-1; TCRdb calls TRBD2, which cannot be checked without DNA. The CDR3 covers 16 residues. The germline V gene encodes CDR1 MGHRA and CDR2 YSYEKL. The CDR3: CASSQKPGSFYNEQFF.

The chain links TRBV28 to TRBJ1-2. The CDR3 has 14 amino acids. The germline V gene has CDR1 MDHEN and CDR2 SYDVKM. CDR3 sequence: CASIFRQANYGYTF.

This chain joins TRBV5-6 and TRBJ2-4; TCRdb returns TRBD1, unconfirmable since there is no DNA. The CDR3 totals 11 residues. Germline V gives CDR1 SGHDT, CDR2 YYEEEE. CDR3 in amino acids: CASRGGHIQYF.

V is TRBV6-2 or TRBV6-3 and J is TRBJ2-7; the TRBD2 assignment by TCRdb is unverifiable without DNA. This CDR3 spans 14 amino acids. CDR1 and CDR2 (germline): MNHEY, SVGEGT. The CDR3 is CASRRLAGFYEQYF.